This T cell receptor beta chain derives from a study of T-cell memory formation after mild COVID-19. With V trimmed by 6 bases and J by 3 bases, 4 bases remained unmatched. CDR1 is MNHEY and CDR2 is SVGEGT in the germline V gene. The CDR3 consists of 15 residues. TCRdb used MiXCR to reprocess the 5' RACE reads, holding one entry per CDR3 protein. The top ten clones hold more than 10% of a sample with 160,000 or so distinct CDR3 sequences, 30% to 35% of them seen once. The sequence derives from an adult woman who had mild COVID-19 (a few samples of this study predate the infection). Cell type and time point are not known. This chain uses TRBV6-2 or TRBV6-3 with TRBJ2-5, with 13 bases identical to TRBD2. Sequencing was carried out using PBMCs or a T cell subset sorted from them (not recorded which). This CDR3 reads CASSRTSGSKETQYF. DNA for the CDR3: TGTGCCAGCAGCCGGACTAGCGGGAGTAAAGAGACCCAGTACTTC.